This TCR beta chain was observed in a study of blood T cells in healthy people across ages. Study-level results: The percentage of naive T cells correlated strongly with TCR beta diversity. There were more naive CD4+ cells and higher diversity in long-lived donors than in aged donors.

Germline V gene sequence: CDR1 SGDLS, CDR2 YYNGEE. The CDR3 sequence is 12 residues long. Deletions cut 3 bases from V and 7 bases from J, with 10 bases between. About this clonotype itself: The antigen remains undetermined.

The use of a sample-barcoded 5' primer and a J-beta primer mix characterized a second PCR of about 7 to 12 cycles. TCRdb reprocessed the 5' RACE reads with MiXCR, giving one entry per CDR3 protein. This sample has under 1,000,000 distinct CDR3 sequences, with 35% to 50% found just once. Every donor contributed roughly 10 milliliters of peripheral blood by blood draw. The sample comprised blood. The TCR originated in an elderly man in good health. The rearrangement uses TRBV9 and TRBJ1-1, with TRBD1 as a possible D gene (5 bases). CDR3 nucleotide sequence: TGTGCCAGCAGCGCAATCCAGGGTGAAGCTTTCTTT. This codes for CASSAIQGEAFF.